The text below deals with one T cell receptor beta chain. Its antigen is not yet known. Qualities for individual bases were not recorded, and no much larger clone is one base off. These data belong to a study of blood T cell repertoires in COVID-19 (dated by TCRdb to the early 2020s). For context, the study as a whole: Collaborator samples came from the United States, Italy and Spain and covered acute and convalescent phases of COVID-19. Deeply sampled blood TCRbeta repertoires from subjects exposed to, actively infected with, or recovered from COVID-19 were included in the dataset. Samples were obtained from the ongoing ImmuneRACE study (first 160 participants) and from 1,200 or so subjects provided by 6 global collaborators. Where available, HLA class I and class II types were taken from metadata supplied by the sample provider and were not determined by assay-based typing. The repertoires were released in a freely available public database meant as a resource for research on the immune response to SARS-CoV-2. The sample metadata nearly always contained a de-identified subject ID, COVID-19 status, age in years and sex. The material from the prospective study consisted of cDNA or gDNA derived from T cells, B-cell-depleted T cells, or PBMCs.

Relative to germline, V is missing 5 bases and J is missing 7 bases, with 15 bases of the junction outside any gene match. The CDR3 runs 16 amino acids, cysteine and phenylalanine included. The sequence is cut down to CDR3 DNA, 48 bases in frame from base 1. CDR1 and CDR2 (SGHNT, YENEEA) derive from the germline V gene. Whole blood was collected in K2EDTA tubes by collaborating institutions according to the institutions' own protocols. Collaborator samples were shipped for TCRbeta analysis as frozen whole blood, isolated PBMCs, or DNA extracted from either sample type. TCRbeta CDR3 regions were amplified from genomic DNA by means of the immunoSEQ Assay, a bias-controlled multiplex PCR. In the source study's methods: Within the assay, amplification of reference gene primers was used to estimate how many nucleated cells each sample contained. Sequence reads were collapsed and filtered to measure the absolute abundance of every unique TCRbeta CDR3 rearrangement. For each sample, productive Simpson clonality was calculated by taking the square root of Simpson's diversity index across productive rearrangements. TCRdb carries this immuneACCESS record with in-frame sequences only. Its versions omit some clonotypes, under half of them owing to an unresolved V gene in the studies checked, with the rest unexplained. V, J and clone size reflect that table, while D and trimming were determined from the DNA. The sample data list 70,000 to 100,000 clones, and more than 85% of these were observed just once. The ten largest clones add up to 1.5% to 2% of the sample.

Points the paper makes about the study in general: The amount of clinical and demographic metadata varied by source and participant and was provided uncurated.

Sequencing used peripheral blood. Recombination joined TRBV11-3 with TRBJ2-3, and 7 junction bases match TRBD2. The receptor comes from a man between 60 and 75 years old with acute or convalescent COVID-19. DNA sequence: TGTGCCAGCAGCACCACCTCTAGCGGTCGAGGGAATACGCAGTATTTT. Translated, it gives CASSTTSSGRGNTQYF.